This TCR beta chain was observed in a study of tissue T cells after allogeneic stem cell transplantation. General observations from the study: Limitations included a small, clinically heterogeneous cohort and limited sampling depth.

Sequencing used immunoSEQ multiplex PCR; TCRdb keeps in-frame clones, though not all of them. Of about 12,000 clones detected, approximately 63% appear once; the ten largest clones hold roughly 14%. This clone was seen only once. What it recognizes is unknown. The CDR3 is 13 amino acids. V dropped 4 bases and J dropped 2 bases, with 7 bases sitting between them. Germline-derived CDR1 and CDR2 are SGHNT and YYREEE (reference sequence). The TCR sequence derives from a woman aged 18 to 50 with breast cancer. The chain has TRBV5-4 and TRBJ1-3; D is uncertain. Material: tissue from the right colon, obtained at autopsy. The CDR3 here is CASSVDPGNTIYF. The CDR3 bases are TGTGCCAGCAGCGTGGACCCTGGAAACACCATATATTTT.